This T cell receptor (beta chain) comes out of a study of identifying expanded T cells in peripheral blood. During the collection period, no donor immune events like infections were recorded. Per the germline V gene, CDR1 is SNHLY and CDR2 is FYNNEI. V dropped 6 bases and J dropped 5 bases, with 14 bases sitting between them. This CDR3 has 15 amino acids. Note on this clone: Its antigen is currently unknown.

TCRdb's copy holds only in-frame clones and misses some; the assay was immunoSEQ multiplex PCR. There are tens of thousands of clones in the sample; about 80% occur only once, and under 20% lies in the top ten. Broader study findings: Variance in clone template counts between approximately two-week samples significantly increased with total template count across all healthy donors. Over about two and four weeks, about 17 and 20 clones changed, versus 1.2 between replicates.

The sequence came from a person aged 18 to 70 in good health. Input material: blood. J is TRBJ1-6 and V is TRBV2; possible D gene TRBD1, 6 bases. CDR3 region: CASSPQGMNNSPLHF. The CDR3 nucleotides are TGTGCCAGCAGCCCACAGGGAATGAATAATTCACCCCTCCACTTT.